The rows below give T cell receptor beta chains drawn from one sample of a study of Graves' ophthalmopathy and Graves' hyperthyroidism. TCRdb ran MiXCR on the multiplex PCR reads and lists one entry per CDR3 protein. This table holds over 500,000 distinct CDR3 sequences, 22% found once. The sequenced sample consisted of peripheral blood. These receptors were taken from a woman under 30 with stable Graves' hyperthyroidism. Some clones in this sample may be carry-over from other donors' samples. Each CDR3 is given with its conserved first and last residue. The D gene is left open where the match is weak. Clone size is given for some rows only: seen once, a few or many times, or a class if the clone is expanded.

clone_size: .
d_call: .
j_call: TRBJ1-5
v_call: TRBV28
cdr3_aa: CASKGVLNQPQHF
cdr3_nt: TGTGCCAGCAAGGGGGTACTCAATCAGCCGCAGCATTTT

clone_size: many
d_call: .
j_call: TRBJ1-3
v_call: TRBV12-3/TRBV12-4
cdr3_aa: CASSPLGGGDTIYF
cdr3_nt: TGTGCCAGCAGCCCCCTGGGGGGGGGAGACACCATATATTTT

clone_size: many
d_call: .
j_call: TRBJ2-5
v_call: TRBV6-2/TRBV6-3
cdr3_aa: CASSIGGQETQYF
cdr3_nt: TGTGCCAGCAGTATTGGGGGCCAGGAGACCCAGTACTTC

clone_size: few
d_call: .
j_call: TRBJ1-2
v_call: TRBV6-5
cdr3_aa: CASSYFPGHLYGYTF
cdr3_nt: TGTGCCAGCAGTTACTTTCCGGGACACCTCTATGGCTACACCTTC

clone_size: many
d_call: .
j_call: TRBJ2-7
v_call: TRBV28
cdr3_aa: CASSRGGENEQYF
cdr3_nt: TGTGCCAGCAGTAGAGGGGGGGAAAACGAGCAGTACTTC

clone_size: .
d_call: .
j_call: TRBJ2-5
v_call: TRBV30
cdr3_aa: CAWSSVMGFRETQYF
cdr3_nt: TGTGCCTGGAGTTCAGTGATGGGATTCAGGGAGACCCAGTACTTC

clone_size: .
d_call: .
j_call: TRBJ2-6
v_call: TRBV4-2
cdr3_aa: CASSQGSTSGANVLTF
cdr3_nt: TGTGCCAGCAGCCAAGGATCCACCTCTGGGGCCAACGTCCTGACTTTC

clone_size: many
d_call: TRBD1
j_call: TRBJ2-7
v_call: TRBV7-3
cdr3_aa: CASSPTDRVGEQYF
cdr3_nt: TGTGCCAGCAGCCCCACGGACAGGGTAGGGGAGCAGTACTTC

clone_size: .
d_call: .
j_call: TRBJ2-7
v_call: TRBV5-1
cdr3_aa: CASSLSIGGISTYEQYF
cdr3_nt: TGCGCCAGCAGCTTGTCCATTGGGGGGATCTCGACCTACGAGCAGTACTTC

clone_size: few
d_call: TRBD1
j_call: TRBJ1-1
v_call: TRBV9
cdr3_aa: CASSVALGTAQGTEAFF
cdr3_nt: TGTGCCAGCAGCGTAGCTCTCGGGACAGCCCAGGGTACTGAAGCTTTCTTT

clone_size: many
d_call: TRBD1
j_call: TRBJ2-5
v_call: TRBV2
cdr3_aa: CASTAGTGIQETQYF
cdr3_nt: TGTGCCAGCACCGCCGGGACAGGGATTCAAGAGACCCAGTACTTC

clone_size: .
d_call: TRBD1
j_call: TRBJ2-7
v_call: TRBV10-3
cdr3_aa: CAIRGQMGYEQYF
cdr3_nt: TGTGCCATCAGGGGACAGATGGGCTACGAGCAGTACTTC

clone_size: few
d_call: .
j_call: TRBJ1-1
v_call: TRBV10-3
cdr3_aa: CAIRGFNTEAFF
cdr3_nt: TGTGCCATCCGGGGATTTAACACTGAAGCTTTCTTT

clone_size: many
d_call: .
j_call: TRBJ1-6
v_call: TRBV12-3/TRBV12-4
cdr3_aa: CASSTPLGGNSPLHF
cdr3_nt: TGTGCCAGCAGTACCCCTCTAGGAGGGAATTCACCCCTCCACTTT

clone_size: many
d_call: .
j_call: TRBJ2-2
v_call: TRBV6-5
cdr3_aa: CASHLALGGSTGELFF
cdr3_nt: TGTGCCAGTCATCTAGCCCTAGGGGGAAGCACCGGGGAGCTGTTTTTT

clone_size: few
d_call: TRBD1
j_call: TRBJ1-2
v_call: TRBV13
cdr3_aa: CASSSGTDPDYGYTF
cdr3_nt: TGTGCCAGCAGCTCTGGGACAGACCCTGACTATGGCTACACCTTC

clone_size: many
d_call: TRBD2
j_call: TRBJ2-5
v_call: TRBV27
cdr3_aa: CASSLLLSSGGPAGTQYF
cdr3_nt: TGTGCCAGCAGTTTGCTGTTGTCTAGCGGGGGACCCGCGGGGACCCAGTACTTC

clone_size: .
d_call: .
j_call: TRBJ2-7
v_call: TRBV13
cdr3_aa: CASSFLGALSSYDQYF
cdr3_nt: TGTGCCAGCAGTTTCCTTGGCGCACTCAGCTCCTACGATCAGTACTTC

clone_size: many
d_call: .
j_call: TRBJ2-7
v_call: TRBV18
cdr3_aa: CASSPTESYEQYF
cdr3_nt: TGTGCCAGTAGCCCAACGGAATCCTACGAGCAGTACTTC

clone_size: few
d_call: TRBD2
j_call: TRBJ2-2
v_call: TRBV4-2
cdr3_aa: CASSQGYGLALNTGELFF
cdr3_nt: TGTGCCAGCAGCCAAGGTTATGGACTAGCCTTGAACACCGGGGAGCTGTTTTTT

clone_size: .
d_call: .
j_call: TRBJ1-1
v_call: TRBV15
cdr3_aa: CATSREGEAFF
cdr3_nt: TGTGCCACCAGCAGAGAGGGTGAAGCTTTCTTT

clone_size: many
d_call: .
j_call: TRBJ1-6
v_call: TRBV6-5
cdr3_aa: CASSYGAGTYNSPLHF
cdr3_nt: TGTGCCAGCAGTTACGGGGCAGGGACCTATAATTCACCCCTCCACTTT

clone_size: many
d_call: .
j_call: TRBJ1-5
v_call: TRBV7-8
cdr3_aa: CASSSTTTGSNQPQHF
cdr3_nt: TGTGCCAGCAGCTCAACCACGACGGGGAGCAATCAGCCCCAGCATTTT

clone_size: .
d_call: .
j_call: TRBJ2-7
v_call: TRBV25-1
cdr3_aa: CASTGHTYEQYF
cdr3_nt: TGTGCCAGCACCGGGCATACCTACGAGCAGTACTTC

clone_size: .
d_call: .
j_call: TRBJ2-7
v_call: TRBV3-1
cdr3_aa: CASSQGRVTYEQYF
cdr3_nt: TGTGCCAGCAGCCAGGGACGGGTAACCTACGAGCAGTACTTC

clone_size: many
d_call: TRBD1
j_call: TRBJ1-2
v_call: TRBV19
cdr3_aa: CASSPQGAAHTF
cdr3_nt: TGTGCCAGTAGTCCTCAGGGGGCCGCCCACACCTTC

clone_size: many
d_call: TRBD1
j_call: TRBJ1-1
v_call: TRBV20-1
cdr3_aa: CSADRGHENTEAFF
cdr3_nt: TGCAGTGCCGACAGGGGGCACGAGAACACTGAAGCTTTCTTT

clone_size: .
d_call: TRBD1
j_call: TRBJ2-7
v_call: TRBV4-2
cdr3_aa: CASSQDDRVGYEQYF
cdr3_nt: TGTGCCAGCAGCCAAGATGACAGGGTGGGCTACGAGCAGTACTTC

clone_size: .
d_call: .
j_call: TRBJ1-2
v_call: TRBV12-3/TRBV12-4
cdr3_aa: CASSFQETNGYTF
cdr3_nt: TGTGCCAGCAGTTTCCAGGAAACAAATGGCTACACCTTC

clone_size: many
d_call: TRBD1
j_call: TRBJ1-1
v_call: TRBV12-3/TRBV12-4
cdr3_aa: CASSSQTGMNTEAFF
cdr3_nt: TGTGCCAGCAGTTCTCAGACAGGGATGAACACTGAAGCTTTCTTT

clone_size: many
d_call: TRBD1
j_call: TRBJ2-7
v_call: TRBV19
cdr3_aa: CASSIEGTGAYEQYF
cdr3_nt: TGTGCCAGTAGTATAGAGGGGACAGGGGCCTACGAGCAGTACTTC

clone_size: few
d_call: .
j_call: TRBJ2-2
v_call: TRBV11-1
cdr3_aa: CASSLETNGELFF
cdr3_nt: TGTGCCAGCAGCTTAGAAACCAACGGGGAGCTGTTTTTT

clone_size: many
d_call: .
j_call: TRBJ2-5
v_call: TRBV2
cdr3_aa: CASKWTQETQYF
cdr3_nt: TGTGCCAGCAAGTGGACGCAAGAGACCCAGTACTTC

clone_size: few
d_call: TRBD1
j_call: TRBJ1-1
v_call: TRBV5-5
cdr3_aa: CASSPWTGSLTEAFF
cdr3_nt: TGTGCCAGCAGCCCCTGGACAGGGAGTTTGACTGAAGCTTTCTTT

clone_size: .
d_call: TRBD1
j_call: TRBJ2-5
v_call: TRBV6-1
cdr3_aa: CASSRKQGSWTQYF
cdr3_nt: TGTGCCAGCAGCCGTAAACAGGGGTCGTGGACCCAGTACTTC

clone_size: many
d_call: .
j_call: TRBJ1-2
v_call: TRBV20-1
cdr3_aa: CSASEGKLNYGYTF
cdr3_nt: TGCAGTGCTAGCGAGGGGAAACTTAACTATGGCTACACCTTC

clone_size: many
d_call: .
j_call: TRBJ2-7
v_call: TRBV11-2
cdr3_aa: CASSFRLGWEQYF
cdr3_nt: TGTGCCAGCAGCTTCCGACTGGGTTGGGAGCAGTACTTC

clone_size: many
d_call: .
j_call: TRBJ1-1
v_call: TRBV6-5
cdr3_aa: CASSYPGVGDTEAFF
cdr3_nt: TGTGCCAGCAGTTACCCAGGGGTTGGGGACACTGAAGCTTTCTTT

clone_size: many
d_call: .
j_call: TRBJ2-2
v_call: TRBV19
cdr3_aa: CASSMDEIGELFF
cdr3_nt: TGTGCCAGTAGTATGGATGAAATCGGGGAGCTGTTTTTT

clone_size: many
d_call: .
j_call: TRBJ2-4
v_call: TRBV30
cdr3_aa: CAWSVPWGVTKNIQYF
cdr3_nt: TGTGCCTGGAGTGTACCATGGGGGGTCACCAAAAACATTCAGTACTTC

clone_size: .
d_call: TRBD2
j_call: TRBJ2-7
v_call: TRBV30
cdr3_aa: CAWNVAGAPFSYEQYF
cdr3_nt: TGTGCCTGGAACGTAGCGGGGGCACCCTTTTCCTACGAGCAGTACTTC

clone_size: .
d_call: .
j_call: TRBJ2-7
v_call: TRBV20-1
cdr3_aa: CSAEDYEQYF
cdr3_nt: TGCAGTGCGGAAGACTACGAGCAGTACTTC

clone_size: many
d_call: TRBD1
j_call: TRBJ2-7
v_call: TRBV27
cdr3_aa: CASSPTGNKQYF
cdr3_nt: TGTGCCAGCAGCCCGACAGGGAACAAGCAGTACTTC

clone_size: few
d_call: .
j_call: TRBJ1-2
v_call: TRBV10-3
cdr3_aa: CATRGTNGGYAF
cdr3_nt: TGTGCCACCCGGGGGACAAACGGTGGCTACGCCTTC

clone_size: .
d_call: .
j_call: TRBJ2-7
v_call: TRBV14
cdr3_aa: CASSQEFSYEQYF
cdr3_nt: TGTGCCAGCAGCCAAGAATTTTCCTACGAGCAGTACTTC

clone_size: .
d_call: .
j_call: TRBJ1-1
v_call: TRBV20-1
cdr3_aa: CSAILWPSNTEAFF
cdr3_nt: TGCAGTGCTATCCTGTGGCCGTCGAACACTGAAGCTTTCTTT

clone_size: many
d_call: .
j_call: TRBJ2-7
v_call: TRBV5-1
cdr3_aa: CASSLDGYYEQYF
cdr3_nt: TGCGCCAGCAGCTTGGACGGATACTACGAGCAGTACTTC

clone_size: .
d_call: .
j_call: TRBJ2-7
v_call: TRBV6-2/TRBV6-3
cdr3_aa: CASSNADISYEQYF
cdr3_nt: TGTGCCAGCAGTAACGCCGATATCTCCTACGAGCAGTACTTC

clone_size: .
d_call: TRBD1
j_call: TRBJ1-3
v_call: TRBV20-1
cdr3_aa: CSARLPGGTGNTIYF
cdr3_nt: TGCAGTGCTAGGCTCCCAGGGGGCACGGGAAACACCATATATTTT

clone_size: .
d_call: .
j_call: TRBJ2-4
v_call: TRBV27
cdr3_aa: CASSIMGDKNIQYF
cdr3_nt: TGTGCCAGCAGCATTATGGGGGACAAAAACATTCAGTACTTC

clone_size: .
d_call: .
j_call: TRBJ1-2
v_call: TRBV12-5
cdr3_aa: CASGNHRNPSYGYTF
cdr3_nt: TGTGCTAGTGGTAACCACAGAAACCCTAGCTATGGCTACACCTTC

clone_size: many
d_call: TRBD1
j_call: TRBJ1-3
v_call: TRBV20-1
cdr3_aa: CSARGNRGATGNTIYF
cdr3_nt: TGCAGTGCTAGGGGGAACAGGGGCGCGACTGGAAACACCATATATTTT

clone_size: many
d_call: .
j_call: TRBJ1-1
v_call: TRBV18
cdr3_aa: CASSPMNTEAFF
cdr3_nt: TGTGCCAGCAGCCCGATGAACACTGAAGCTTTCTTT

clone_size: few
d_call: .
j_call: TRBJ2-7
v_call: TRBV5-1
cdr3_aa: CASSSGRNYEQYF
cdr3_nt: TGCGCCAGCAGCTCGGGACGGAACTACGAGCAGTACTTC

clone_size: many
d_call: TRBD1
j_call: TRBJ2-5
v_call: TRBV5-1
cdr3_aa: CASSFSTGGQETQYF
cdr3_nt: TGCGCCAGCAGCTTCTCGACAGGGGGGCAAGAGACCCAGTACTTC